This entry lists 3 T cell receptor beta chains sequenced from one sample in a study of cytomegalovirus exposure and HLA in healthy donors. 13 Jbeta primers and 60 Vbeta primers were used for the PCR. Method: immunoSEQ multiplex PCR; TCRdb's copy keeps in-frame clones and lacks some. The sample data list some 120,000 clones. Material: PBMCs. All receptors derive from a young man in good health and CMV-seronegative.

The chain carries TRBV30 and TRBJ1-6; 8 bases match TRBD1. The V segment lost 4 bases and the J segment 7 bases; nucleotides outside the gene matches: 3. The CDR3 spans 13 residues. Germline values: CDR1 GTSNPN, CDR2 SVGIG (reference sequence). The chain's CDR3 is CAWTGQGNSPLHF. The CDR3 coding sequence is TGTGCCTGGACAGGACAGGGCAATTCACCCCTCCACTTT.

The V gene is TRBV5-1, the J gene TRBJ1-2; 11 bases agree with TRBD1. With 4 bases clipped from V and 2 bases from J, the junction kept 4 bases outside the gene matches. CDR1 and CDR2 (germline): SGHRS, YFSETQ. The CDR3 extends over 15 amino acids. The CDR3 here is CASSARDRGNYGYTF. The CDR3, as DNA: TGCGCCAGCAGCGCCCGGGACAGGGGGAACTATGGCTACACCTTC. The whole variable domain, remainder taken from reference TRBV5-1 and TRBJ1-2, is KAGVTQTPRYLIKTRGQQVTLSCSPISGHRSVSWYQQTPGQGLQFLFEYFSETQRNKGNFPGRFSGRQFSNSRSEMNVSTLELGDSALYLCASSARDRGNYGYTFGSGTRLTVV.

J is TRBJ2-2 and V is TRBV5-8, with D tentatively TRBD1 (6 bases). The germline V gene has CDR1 SGHTS and CDR2 YDEGEE. This CDR3 spans 17 amino acids. V lost 2 bases, J lost 4 bases, and 18 bases lay in between. For the CDR3, the DNA is TGTGCCAGCAGCTTCCCCGGCGACAGGCCTTCCACCGGGGAGCTGTTTTTT. It yields the protein CASSFPGDRPSTGELFF.